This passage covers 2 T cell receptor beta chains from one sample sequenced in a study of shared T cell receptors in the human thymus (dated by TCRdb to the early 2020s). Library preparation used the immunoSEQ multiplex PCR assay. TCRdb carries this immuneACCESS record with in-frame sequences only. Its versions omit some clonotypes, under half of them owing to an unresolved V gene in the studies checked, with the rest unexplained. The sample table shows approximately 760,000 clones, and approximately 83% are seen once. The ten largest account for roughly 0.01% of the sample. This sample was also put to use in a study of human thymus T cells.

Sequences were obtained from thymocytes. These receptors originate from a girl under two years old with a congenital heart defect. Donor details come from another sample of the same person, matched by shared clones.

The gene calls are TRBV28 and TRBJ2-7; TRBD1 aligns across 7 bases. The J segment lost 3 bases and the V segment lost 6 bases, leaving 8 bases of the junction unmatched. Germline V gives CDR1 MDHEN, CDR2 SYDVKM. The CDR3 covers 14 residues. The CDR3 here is CASSPDRAYYEQYF. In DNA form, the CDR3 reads TGTGCCAGCAGCCCCGACAGGGCCTACTACGAGCAGTACTTC.

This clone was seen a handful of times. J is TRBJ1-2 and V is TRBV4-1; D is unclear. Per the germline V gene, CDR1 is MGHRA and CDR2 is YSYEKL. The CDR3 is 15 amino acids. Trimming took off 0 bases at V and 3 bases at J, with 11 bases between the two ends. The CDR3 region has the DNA TGCGCCAGCAGCCAAGATGGAGAGGGCGACTATGGCTACACCTTC. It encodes CASSQDGEGDYGYTF.